This TCR beta chain was retrieved from a study of blood T cells in healthy people across ages. Whole-study results and caveats: Shifts in expanded clonotypes may have been confounded by donor CMV status, which was unknown.

A sample-barcoded 5' primer and a J-beta primer mix were used in a second PCR of about 7 to 12 cycles. TCRdb recomputed calls from the 5' RACE reads with MiXCR, one row per CDR3 protein. Of 1.5 million or so distinct CDR3 sequences listed, roughly 43% were seen once; the top ten hold approximately 4%. RNA extraction gave at least 5 micrograms of total RNA per sample. The sample holds a few counts of this clonotype. The antigen is unknown. With V trimmed by 3 bases and J by 0 bases, 8 bases remained unmatched. Germline loops: CDR1 LGHNA, CDR2 YSLEER. The CDR3 spans 16 residues. Sequencing was done on a sample of blood. The receptor was derived from a woman younger than 30 in good health. The chain has TRBV4-3 and TRBJ2-7, with 7 bases fitting TRBD1. In DNA, the CDR3 is TGCGCCAGCAGCCACGATGGGACAGAAAGCTCCTACGAGCAGTACTTC. This codes for CASSHDGTESSYEQYF.